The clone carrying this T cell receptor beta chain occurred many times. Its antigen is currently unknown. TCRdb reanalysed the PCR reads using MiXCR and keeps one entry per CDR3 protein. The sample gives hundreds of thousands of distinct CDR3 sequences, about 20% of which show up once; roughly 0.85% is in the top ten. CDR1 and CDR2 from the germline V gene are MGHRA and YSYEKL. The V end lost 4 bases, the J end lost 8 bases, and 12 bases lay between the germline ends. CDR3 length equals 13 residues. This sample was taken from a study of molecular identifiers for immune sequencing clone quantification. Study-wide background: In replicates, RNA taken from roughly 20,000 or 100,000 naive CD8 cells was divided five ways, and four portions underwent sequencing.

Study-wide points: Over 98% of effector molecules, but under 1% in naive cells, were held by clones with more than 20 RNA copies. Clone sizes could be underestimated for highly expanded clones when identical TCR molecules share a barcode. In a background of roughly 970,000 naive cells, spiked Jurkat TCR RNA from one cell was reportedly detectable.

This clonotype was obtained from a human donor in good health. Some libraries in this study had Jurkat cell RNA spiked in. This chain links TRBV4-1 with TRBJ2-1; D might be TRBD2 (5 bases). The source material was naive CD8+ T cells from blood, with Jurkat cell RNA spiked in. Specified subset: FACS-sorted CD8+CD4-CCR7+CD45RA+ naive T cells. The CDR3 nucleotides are TGCGCCAGCAGCCCTAGAAGTAGCGATGAGCAGTTCTTC. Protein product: CASSPRSSDEQFF.